The entry below describes one TCR beta chain. The ends lost 3 bases at V and 2 bases at J; junction bases unmatched: 3. CDR1 and CDR2 from the germline V gene are LNHDA and SQIVND (reference sequence). The CDR3 runs 15 residues. These data originate in a study of brain T cells in children with intractable seizures. Some clones are missing from TCRdb's copy, which holds only in-frame ones; the method was immunoSEQ multiplex PCR. Of over 20,000 clones listed, around 94% are singletons. The chain employs TRBV19 and TRBJ2-5; 10 nucleotides line up with TRBD2. This TCR was sampled from a boy aged 5-17 years with focal cortical dysplasia and intractable seizures. Sequenced material: peripheral blood, taken at surgery. CDR3 bases: TGTGCCAGTAGTATTGGGACTAGCGCTCAAGAGACCCAGTACTTC. It translates to CASSIGTSAQETQYF.